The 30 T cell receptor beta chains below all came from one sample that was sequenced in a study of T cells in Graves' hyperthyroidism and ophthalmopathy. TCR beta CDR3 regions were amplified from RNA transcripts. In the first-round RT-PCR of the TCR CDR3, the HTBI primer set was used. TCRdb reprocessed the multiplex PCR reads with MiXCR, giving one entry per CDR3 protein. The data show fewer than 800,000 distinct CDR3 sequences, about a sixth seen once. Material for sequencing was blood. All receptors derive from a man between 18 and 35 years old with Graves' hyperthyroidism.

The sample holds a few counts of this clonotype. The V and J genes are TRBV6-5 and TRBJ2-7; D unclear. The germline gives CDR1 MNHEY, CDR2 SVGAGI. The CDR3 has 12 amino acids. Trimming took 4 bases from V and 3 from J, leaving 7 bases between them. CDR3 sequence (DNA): TGTGCCAGCAGTTTCTTTCACTACGAGCAGTACTTC. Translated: CASSFFHYEQYF.

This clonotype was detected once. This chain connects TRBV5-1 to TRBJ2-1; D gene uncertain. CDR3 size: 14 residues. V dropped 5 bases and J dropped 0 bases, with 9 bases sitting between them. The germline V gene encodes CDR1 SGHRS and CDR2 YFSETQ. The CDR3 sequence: CASRTLNSYNEQFF. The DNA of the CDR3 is TGCGCCAGCAGGACCCTAAACTCCTACAATGAGCAGTTCTTC.

DNA of the CDR3: TGTGCCAGCAGAACAGGGCATAGCAATCAGCCCCAGTATTTT. This sequence encodes CASRTGHSNQPQYF. The rearrangement links TRBV12-3 or TRBV12-4 to TRBJ1-5; weak D call: TRBD1 (6 bases). The J call could be wrong; TRBJ2-3 is a better fit for the DNA end. This CDR3 contains 14 residues.

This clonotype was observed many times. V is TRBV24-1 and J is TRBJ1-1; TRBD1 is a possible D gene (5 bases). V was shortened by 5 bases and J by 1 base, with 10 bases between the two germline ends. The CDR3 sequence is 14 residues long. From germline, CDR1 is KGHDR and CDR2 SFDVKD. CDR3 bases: TGTGCCACCAGTGGGGGACTGGGGAACACTGAAGCTTTCTTT. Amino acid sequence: CATSGGLGNTEAFF.

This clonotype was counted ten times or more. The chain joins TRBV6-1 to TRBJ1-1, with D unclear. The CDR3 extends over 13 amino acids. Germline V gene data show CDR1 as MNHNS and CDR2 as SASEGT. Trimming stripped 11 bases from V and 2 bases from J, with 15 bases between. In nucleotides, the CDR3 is TGTGCCGCGGGGTACAGCCCAAACACTGAAGCTTTCTTT. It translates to CAAGYSPNTEAFF.

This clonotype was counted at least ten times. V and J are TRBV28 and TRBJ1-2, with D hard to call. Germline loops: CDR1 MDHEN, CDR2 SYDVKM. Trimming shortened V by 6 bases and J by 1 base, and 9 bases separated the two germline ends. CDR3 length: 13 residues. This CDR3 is CASSVRDNYGYTF. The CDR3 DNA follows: TGTGCCAGCAGCGTTCGGGATAACTATGGCTACACCTTC.

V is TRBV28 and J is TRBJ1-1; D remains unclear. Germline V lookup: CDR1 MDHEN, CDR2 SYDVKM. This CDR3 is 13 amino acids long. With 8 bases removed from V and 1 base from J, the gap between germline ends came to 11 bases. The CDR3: CASGEGTNTEAFF. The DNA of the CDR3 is TGTGCCAGCGGCGAGGGTACGAACACTGAAGCTTTCTTT.

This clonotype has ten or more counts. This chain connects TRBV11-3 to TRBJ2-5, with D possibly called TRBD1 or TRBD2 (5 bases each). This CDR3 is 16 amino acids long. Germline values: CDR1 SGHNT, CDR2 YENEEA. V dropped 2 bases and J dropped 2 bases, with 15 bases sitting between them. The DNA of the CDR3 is TGTGCCAGCAGCTTACAAGAGGGACCGGAGCAAGAGACCCAGTACTTC. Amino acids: CASSLQEGPEQETQYF.

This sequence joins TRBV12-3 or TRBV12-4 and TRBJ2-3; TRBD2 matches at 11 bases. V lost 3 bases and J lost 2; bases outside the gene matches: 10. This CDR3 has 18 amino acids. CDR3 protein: CASSFRASGRRATDTQYF. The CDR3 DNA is TGTGCCAGCAGTTTCAGGGCTAGCGGGAGGAGGGCCACAGATACGCAGTATTTT.

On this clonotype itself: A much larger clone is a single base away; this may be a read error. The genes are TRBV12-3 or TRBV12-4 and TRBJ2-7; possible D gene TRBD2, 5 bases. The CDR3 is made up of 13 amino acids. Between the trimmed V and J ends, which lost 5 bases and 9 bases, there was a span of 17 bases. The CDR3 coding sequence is TGTGCCAGCAGTCTTTACACGGCGGGCGGGCAGTACTTC. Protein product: CASSLYTAGGQYF.

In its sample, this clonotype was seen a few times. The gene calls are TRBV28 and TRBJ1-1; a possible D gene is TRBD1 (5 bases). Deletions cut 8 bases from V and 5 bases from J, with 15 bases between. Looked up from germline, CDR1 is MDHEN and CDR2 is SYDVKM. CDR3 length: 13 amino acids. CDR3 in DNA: TGTGCCAGCCTCGGGACTGCTTCGACTGAAGCTTTCTTT. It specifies CASLGTASTEAFF.

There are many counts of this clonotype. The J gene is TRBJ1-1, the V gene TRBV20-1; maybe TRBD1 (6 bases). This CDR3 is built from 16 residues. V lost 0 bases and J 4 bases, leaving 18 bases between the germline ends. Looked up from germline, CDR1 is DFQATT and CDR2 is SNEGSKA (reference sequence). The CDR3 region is CSAREGYGGFGTEAFF. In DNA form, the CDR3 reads TGCAGTGCTAGAGAAGGGTACGGGGGCTTCGGCACTGAAGCTTTCTTT.

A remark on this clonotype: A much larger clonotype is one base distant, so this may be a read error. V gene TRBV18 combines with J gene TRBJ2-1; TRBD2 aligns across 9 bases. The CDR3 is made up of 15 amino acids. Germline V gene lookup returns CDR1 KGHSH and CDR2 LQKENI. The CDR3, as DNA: TGTGCCGGCTCACTTAGCGGGAGCAGCGGATTCGAGCAGTTCTTC. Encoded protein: CAGSLSGSSGFEQFF.

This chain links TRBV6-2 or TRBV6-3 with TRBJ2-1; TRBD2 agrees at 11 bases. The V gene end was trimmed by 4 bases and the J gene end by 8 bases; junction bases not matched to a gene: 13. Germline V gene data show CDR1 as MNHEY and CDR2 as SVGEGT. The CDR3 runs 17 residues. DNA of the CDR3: TGTGCCAGCAGTTCCTCGAGGTCTAGCGGGGGGAGGTATGAGCAGTTCTTC. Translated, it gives CASSSSRSSGGRYEQFF.

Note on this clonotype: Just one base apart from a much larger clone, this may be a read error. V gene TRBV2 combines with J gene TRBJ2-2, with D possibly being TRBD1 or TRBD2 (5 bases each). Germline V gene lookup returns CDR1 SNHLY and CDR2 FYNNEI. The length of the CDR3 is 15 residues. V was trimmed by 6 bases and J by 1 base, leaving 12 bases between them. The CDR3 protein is CASREDTLNTGELFF. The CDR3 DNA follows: TGTGCCAGCAGGGAGGACACACTGAACACCGGGGAGCTGTTTTTT.

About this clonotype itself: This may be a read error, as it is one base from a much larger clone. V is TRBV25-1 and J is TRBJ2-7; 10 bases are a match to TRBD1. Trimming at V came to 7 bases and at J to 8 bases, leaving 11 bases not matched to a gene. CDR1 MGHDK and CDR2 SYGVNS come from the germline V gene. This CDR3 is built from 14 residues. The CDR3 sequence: CASNANRDRGKQYF. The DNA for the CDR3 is TGTGCCAGCAATGCCAATAGGGACAGGGGCAAGCAGTACTTC.

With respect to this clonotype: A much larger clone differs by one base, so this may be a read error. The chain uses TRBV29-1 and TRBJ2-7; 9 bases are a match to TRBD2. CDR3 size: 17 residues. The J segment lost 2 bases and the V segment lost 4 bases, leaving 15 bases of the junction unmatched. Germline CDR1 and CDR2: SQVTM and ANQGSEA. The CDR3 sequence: CSVAWTSERITTYEQYF. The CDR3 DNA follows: TGCAGCGTTGCTTGGACTAGCGAGCGTATTACGACCTACGAGCAGTACTTC.

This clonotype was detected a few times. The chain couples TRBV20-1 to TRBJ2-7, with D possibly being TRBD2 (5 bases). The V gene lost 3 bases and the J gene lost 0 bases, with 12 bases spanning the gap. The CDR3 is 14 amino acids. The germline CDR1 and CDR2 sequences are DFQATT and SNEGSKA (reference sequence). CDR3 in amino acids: CSASSGKGSYEQYF. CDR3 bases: TGCAGTGCTAGCTCCGGGAAAGGCTCCTACGAGCAGTACTTC.

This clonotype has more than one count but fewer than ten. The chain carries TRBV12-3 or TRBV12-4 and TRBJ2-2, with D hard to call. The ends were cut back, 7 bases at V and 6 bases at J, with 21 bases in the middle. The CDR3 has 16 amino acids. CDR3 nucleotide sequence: TGTGCCAGCACCCCCCCCAGCGTTTCGATTTCCGGGGAGCTGTTTTTT. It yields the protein CASTPPSVSISGELFF.

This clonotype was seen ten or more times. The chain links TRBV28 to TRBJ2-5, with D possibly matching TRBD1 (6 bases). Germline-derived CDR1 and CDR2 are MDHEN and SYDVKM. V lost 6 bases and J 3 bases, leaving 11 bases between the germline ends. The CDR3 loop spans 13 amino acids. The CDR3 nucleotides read TGTGCCAGCAGAATACAGGGAAAAGAGACCCAGTACTTC. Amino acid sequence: CASRIQGKETQYF.

The CDR3 coding sequence is TGTGCCAGCACCCCCTTCGGGACGCGAGAAGAGTTCTTC. The encoded protein is CASTPFGTREEFF. The chain uses TRBV13 and TRBJ2-1, with D perhaps given as TRBD1 or TRBD2 (5 bases each). This CDR3 has 13 residues. Germline lookup yields CDR1 PRHDT and CDR2 FYEKMQ (reference sequence). Trimming left V 7 bases short and J 14 bases short, with 21 bases between.

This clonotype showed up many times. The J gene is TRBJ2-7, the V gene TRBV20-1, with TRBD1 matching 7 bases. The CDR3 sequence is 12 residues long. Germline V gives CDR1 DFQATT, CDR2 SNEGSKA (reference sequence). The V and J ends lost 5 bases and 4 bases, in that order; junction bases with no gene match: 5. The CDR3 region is CSARRDSYEQYF. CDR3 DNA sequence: TGCAGTGCTCGCCGGGACAGTTACGAGCAGTACTTC.

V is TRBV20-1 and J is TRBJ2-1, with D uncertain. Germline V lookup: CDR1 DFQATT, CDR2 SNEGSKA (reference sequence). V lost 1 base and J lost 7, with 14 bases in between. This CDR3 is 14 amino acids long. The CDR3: CSARGRPWRNEQFF. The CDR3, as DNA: TGCAGTGCTAGAGGTCGGCCCTGGCGTAATGAGCAGTTCTTC.

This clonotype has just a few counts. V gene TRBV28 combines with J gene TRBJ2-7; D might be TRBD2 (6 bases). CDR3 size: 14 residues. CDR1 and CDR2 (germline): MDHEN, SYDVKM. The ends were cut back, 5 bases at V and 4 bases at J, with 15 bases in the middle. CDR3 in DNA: TGTGCCAGCAGTCCTCTGCCGGGAGCGTACGAGCAGTACTTC. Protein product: CASSPLPGAYEQYF.

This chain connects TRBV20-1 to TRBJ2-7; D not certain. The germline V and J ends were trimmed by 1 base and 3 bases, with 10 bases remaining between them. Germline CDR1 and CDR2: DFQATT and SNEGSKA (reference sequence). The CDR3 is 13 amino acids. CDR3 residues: CSARGTVDYEQYF. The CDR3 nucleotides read TGCAGTGCTAGAGGCACAGTTGACTACGAGCAGTACTTC.

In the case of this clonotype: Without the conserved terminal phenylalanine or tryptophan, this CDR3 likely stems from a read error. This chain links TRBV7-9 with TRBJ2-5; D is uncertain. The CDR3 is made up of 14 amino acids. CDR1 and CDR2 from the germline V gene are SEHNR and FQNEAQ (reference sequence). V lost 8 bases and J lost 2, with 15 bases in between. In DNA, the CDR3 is TGTGCCAGCGCCGGGTGGCAAACACAAGAGACCCAGTACCTC. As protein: CASAGWQTQETQYL.

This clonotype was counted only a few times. The CDR3 spells CATSDRVRSGGETQYF. CDR3 sequence (DNA): TGTGCCACCAGTGACAGGGTGCGTAGTGGAGGAGAGACCCAGTACTTC. The chain is built from TRBV24-1 and TRBJ2-5, with D perhaps given as TRBD1 or TRBD2 (5 bases each). This CDR3 region has 16 residues. Looked up from germline, CDR1 is KGHDR and CDR2 is SFDVKD. Trimming removed 4 bases at V and 4 bases at J, with 18 bases between.

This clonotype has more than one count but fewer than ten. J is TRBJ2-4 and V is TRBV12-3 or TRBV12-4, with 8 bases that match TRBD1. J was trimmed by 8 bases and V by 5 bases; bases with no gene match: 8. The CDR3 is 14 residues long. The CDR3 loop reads CASSRPGGGDIQYF. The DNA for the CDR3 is TGTGCCAGCAGTCGCCCAGGGGGCGGGGACATTCAGTACTTC.

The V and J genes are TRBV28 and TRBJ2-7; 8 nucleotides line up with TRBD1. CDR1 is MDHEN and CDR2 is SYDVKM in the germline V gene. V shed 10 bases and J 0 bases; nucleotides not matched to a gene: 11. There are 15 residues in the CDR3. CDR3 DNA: TGTGCCATTGAATCGGGACAGGAAAACTCCTACGAGCAGTACTTC. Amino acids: CAIESGQENSYEQYF. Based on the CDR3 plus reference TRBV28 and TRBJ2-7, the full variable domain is DVKVTQSSRYLVKRTGEKVFLECVQDMDHENMFWYRQDPGLGLRLIYFSYDVKMKEKGDIPEGYSVSREKKERFSLILESASTNQTSMYLCAIESGQENSYEQYFGPGTRLTVT.

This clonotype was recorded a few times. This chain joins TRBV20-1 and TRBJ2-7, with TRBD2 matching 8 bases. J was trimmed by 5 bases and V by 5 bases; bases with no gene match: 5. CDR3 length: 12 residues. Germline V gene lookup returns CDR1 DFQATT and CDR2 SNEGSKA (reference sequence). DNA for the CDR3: TGCAGTGCTTTAGCGGGACCCCACGAGCAGTACTTC. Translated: CSALAGPHEQYF.